The source of this T cell receptor beta chain is a study of cytomegalovirus exposure and HLA in healthy donors. Study-wide results and limits: Evidence from a later analysis indicated that most CMV-associated TCR beta chains looked HLA-restricted. A missense variant in DCLRE1C was later tied to TCR beta V- and J-gene trimming.

Details on this clone: The antigen is undetermined.

The PCR contained 60 Vbeta and 13 Jbeta primers. Measured with immunoSEQ multiplex PCR; TCRdb has only the in-frame clones, and not every one. The data contain 120,000 or so clones, around 72% of them singletons. This receptor was obtained from a woman aged 45-60 years in good health and CMV-seropositive. Sequenced material: PBMCs.

The CDR3 region has the DNA TGTGCCAGCATGGATCAGGGCTACACCGGGGAGCTGTTTTTT. It translates to CASMDQGYTGELFF. The chain combines TRBV2 with TRBJ2-2; D is perhaps TRBD1 (5 bases). CDR3 length: 14 amino acids. CDR1 and CDR2 (germline): SNHLY, FYNNEI. The V and J ends lost 7 bases and 3 bases respectively, with 12 bases between them.